Below are 14 T cell receptor beta chains sequenced from a single sample in a study of blood T cell repertoires in COVID-19. This table comes from immunoSEQ multiplex PCR, and its TCRdb copy is limited to in-frame clones, with some not included. Of 90,000 or so clones in the sample, 75% to 90% were seen once. Sequencing was carried out using peripheral blood. The receptors here all came from a man in his sixties with acute or convalescent COVID-19.

This chain joins TRBV18 and TRBJ2-5; 8 nucleotides align to TRBD1. In germline, CDR1 is KGHSH, CDR2 LQKENI. After removal of 3 bases from V and 3 bases from J, the junction contained 9 bases not matched to a gene. The CDR3 loop spans 16 amino acids. CDR3 in amino acids: CASSPLHTGGKETQYF. As DNA, the CDR3 is TGTGCCAGCTCACCCCTCCACACAGGGGGAAAAGAGACCCAGTACTTC.

The gene calls are TRBV7-8 and TRBJ1-2; TRBD1 agrees at 7 bases. With V trimmed by 5 bases and J by 4 bases, 7 bases remained unmatched. Germline V gene sequence: CDR1 SGHVS, CDR2 FQNEAQ. This CDR3 has 14 residues. The CDR3 region has the DNA TGTGCCAGCAGCGTGACAGGGCTCAGCTATGGCTACACCTTC. It specifies CASSVTGLSYGYTF.

The genes are TRBV5-1 and TRBJ2-5, with TRBD1 identical over 9 bases. The germline V gene has CDR1 SGHRS and CDR2 YFSETQ. CDR3 length: 15 residues. V lost 1 base and J lost 4; bases outside the gene matches: 5. The CDR3 nucleotides are TGCGCCAGCAGCTTGTTCGGGACAGGGCTAGAGACCCAGTACTTC. Amino acids: CASSLFGTGLETQYF. Combining the CDR3 with reference TRBV5-1 and TRBJ2-5 gives the whole variable domain KAGVTQTPRYLIKTRGQQVTLSCSPISGHRSVSWYQQTPGQGLQFLFEYFSETQRNKGNFPGRFSGRQFSNSRSEMNVSTLELGDSALYLCASSLFGTGLETQYFGPGTRLLVL.

The chain combines TRBV7-9 with TRBJ1-5, with 7 bases matching TRBD1. J lost 4 bases, V lost 5 bases, and 5 bases had no gene match. Germline lookup yields CDR1 SEHNR and CDR2 FQNEAQ (reference sequence). The CDR3 runs 14 residues. The CDR3, as DNA: TGTGCCAGCAGCCAAGGACAGGTAAATCAGCCCCAGCATTTT. As protein: CASSQGQVNQPQHF.

V usage is TRBV6-4 and J usage is TRBJ2-1; weak D call: TRBD1 (6 bases). This CDR3 contains 16 residues. The germline V and J ends were trimmed by 6 bases and 6 bases, with 21 bases remaining between them. CDR1 MRHNA and CDR2 SNTAGT come from the germline V gene. CDR3 nucleotide sequence: TGTGCCAGCAGCCTACTTACAGGGAGATACACCAATGAGCAGTTCTTC. It is translated as CASSLLTGRYTNEQFF.

V and J are TRBV7-9 and TRBJ1-2; 7 bases fit TRBD1. Germline V gene lookup returns CDR1 SEHNR and CDR2 FQNEAQ (reference sequence). Trimming cost V 4 bases and J 3 bases; bases outside gene matches: 5. The CDR3 covers 14 residues. The CDR3 region is CASSSGQAYYGYTF. As DNA, the CDR3 is TGTGCCAGCAGCTCCGGACAGGCTTACTATGGCTACACCTTC. The complete variable domain, with remaining parts taken from reference TRBV7-9 and TRBJ1-2, reads DTGVSQNPRHKITKRGQNVTFRCDPISEHNRLYWYRQTLGQGPEFLTYFQNEAQLEKSRLLSDRFSAERPKGSFSTLEIQRTEQGDSAMYLCASSSGQAYYGYTFGSGTRLTVV.

This clone was seen a few times. The chain has TRBV19 and TRBJ1-5; D gene ambiguous. This CDR3 spans 14 amino acids. V shed 2 bases and J shed 6 bases, with 11 bases lying between them. Germline V CDR1 and CDR2: LNHDA, SQIVND (reference sequence). Here the CDR3 reads CASSIIGRSQPQHF. DNA for the CDR3: TGTGCCAGTAGTATAATTGGCCGAAGTCAGCCCCAGCATTTT.

The chain uses TRBV4-2 and TRBJ2-1, with 9 bases matching TRBD2. Germline assignment: CDR1 LGHNA and CDR2 YNFKEQ. Unmatched junction bases numbered 9, after V lost 3 bases and J lost 0 bases. The CDR3 sequence is 18 residues long. Here the CDR3 DNA reads TGTGCCAGCAGCCAGTTCACCGATAGCGGGAGCTCCTACAATGAGCAGTTCTTC. Amino acid sequence: CASSQFTDSGSSYNEQFF.

This clone was seen at least ten times. The chain has TRBV6-4 and TRBJ2-1; no clear D. CDR3 length equals 15 residues. CDR1 is MRHNA and CDR2 is SNTAGT in the germline V gene. Trimming pared 2 bases from V and 3 bases from J, leaving 11 bases between. CDR3 residues: CASSDGPASYNEQFF. The CDR3 region has the DNA TGTGCCAGCAGTGACGGGCCCGCCAGCTACAATGAGCAGTTCTTC.

The chain is built from TRBV19 and TRBJ2-1, with 11 bases matching TRBD2. Germline V gene data show CDR1 as LNHDA and CDR2 as SQIVND (reference sequence). The CDR3 is 14 residues long. Losses at the gene ends were 9 bases for V and 2 bases for J; bases not matched to a gene: 3. Here the CDR3 reads CASTSGSTYNEQFF. CDR3 nucleotides: TGTGCCAGCACTAGCGGGAGTACCTACAATGAGCAGTTCTTC.

The chain links TRBV3-1 (or the pseudogene TRBV3-2) to TRBJ1-5, with D possibly matching TRBD1 (5 bases). The germline V and J ends were trimmed by 1 base and 5 bases, with 12 bases remaining between them. CDR1 and CDR2 (germline): LGHDT, YNNKEL (reference sequence). This CDR3 has 15 amino acids. CDR3 region: CASSQGFRADQPQHF. Here the CDR3 DNA reads TGTGCCAGCAGCCAAGGGTTCAGGGCTGATCAGCCCCAGCATTTT.

The chain employs TRBV3-1 (or the pseudogene TRBV3-2) and TRBJ1-2, with 7 nucleotides matching TRBD1. V shed 3 bases, J shed 3 bases, and the junction held 13 bases outside the gene matches. The CDR3 has 17 residues. Germline V gene data show CDR1 as LGHDT and CDR2 as YNNKEL (reference sequence). CDR3 amino acids: CASSHPLQGNEYYGYTF. The CDR3 DNA sequence: TGTGCCAGCAGCCACCCTCTACAGGGGAATGAGTACTATGGCTACACCTTC.

This clone was observed a few times. The chain couples TRBV27 to TRBJ2-1; D may be TRBD2 (5 bases). CDR3 length: 15 residues. The germline V and J ends were trimmed by 2 bases and 8 bases, with 16 bases remaining between them. Germline V gives CDR1 MNHEY, CDR2 SMNVEV (reference sequence). The CDR3 here is CASSLLGNARDEQFF. CDR3 nucleotide sequence: TGTGCCAGCAGTTTACTCGGGAACGCCCGAGATGAGCAGTTCTTC.

The chain combines TRBV6-5 with TRBJ2-7, with D possibly being TRBD2 (6 bases). Trimming stripped 7 bases from V and 6 bases from J, with 16 bases between. There are 13 residues in the CDR3. Germline V CDR1 and CDR2: MNHEY, SVGAGI. CDR3 in amino acids: CASTRDPEGEQYF. The CDR3 DNA sequence: TGTGCCAGCACCCGGGACCCGGAGGGCGAGCAGTACTTC.